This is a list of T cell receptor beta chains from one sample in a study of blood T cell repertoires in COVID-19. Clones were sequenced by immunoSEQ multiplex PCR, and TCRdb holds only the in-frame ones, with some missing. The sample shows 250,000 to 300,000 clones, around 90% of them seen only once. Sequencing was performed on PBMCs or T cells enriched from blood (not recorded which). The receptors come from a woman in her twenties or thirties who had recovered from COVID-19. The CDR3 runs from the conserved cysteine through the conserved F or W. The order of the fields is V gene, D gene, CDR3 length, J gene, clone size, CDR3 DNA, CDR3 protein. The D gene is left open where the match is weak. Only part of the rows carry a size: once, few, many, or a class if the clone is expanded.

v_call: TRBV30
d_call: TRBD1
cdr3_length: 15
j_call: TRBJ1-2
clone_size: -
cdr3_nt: TGTGCCTGGAGTGCGGGACAGGGAGCTAACTATGGCTACACCTTC
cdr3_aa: CAWSAGQGANYGYTF

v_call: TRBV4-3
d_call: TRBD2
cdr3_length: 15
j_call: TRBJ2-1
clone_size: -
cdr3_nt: TGCGCCAGCAGCCAGACAAGGACTAGCGGGGGCGAGCAGTTCTTC
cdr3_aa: CASSQTRTSGGEQFF

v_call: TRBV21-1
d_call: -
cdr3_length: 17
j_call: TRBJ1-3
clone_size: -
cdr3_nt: TGTGCCAGCAGCATGCGTAACAGGGGGTCCTCTGGAAACACCATATATTTT
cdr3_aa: CASSMRNRGSSGNTIYF

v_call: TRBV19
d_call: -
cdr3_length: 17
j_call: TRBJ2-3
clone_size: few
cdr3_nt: TGTGCCAGTAGTATAGATCCCCCGACAGGTAGCACAGATACGCAGTATTTT
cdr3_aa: CASSIDPPTGSTDTQYF

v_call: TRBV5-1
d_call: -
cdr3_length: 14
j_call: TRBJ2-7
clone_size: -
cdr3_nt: TGCGCCAGCAGCTCCGGGATTCTAGGCTACGAGCAGTACTTC
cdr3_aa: CASSSGILGYEQYF

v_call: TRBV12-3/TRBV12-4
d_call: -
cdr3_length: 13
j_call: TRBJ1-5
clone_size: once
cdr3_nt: TGTGCCAGCTCCGGGGAACGCAATCAGCCCCAGCATTTT
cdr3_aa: CASSGERNQPQHF

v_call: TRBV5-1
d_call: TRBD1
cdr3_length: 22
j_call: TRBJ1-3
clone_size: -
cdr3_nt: TGCGCCAGCAGCTGTTGGAACCCGGGACAGGGAAAAATCGACCTCTCTGGAAACACCATATATTTT
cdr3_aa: CASSCWNPGQGKIDLSGNTIYF

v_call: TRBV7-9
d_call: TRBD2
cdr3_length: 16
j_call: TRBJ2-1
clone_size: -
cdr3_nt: TGTGCCAGCAGCGCGGAGACTAGCGGGACCGGTGGTGAGCAGTTCTTC
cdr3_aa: CASSAETSGTGGEQFF

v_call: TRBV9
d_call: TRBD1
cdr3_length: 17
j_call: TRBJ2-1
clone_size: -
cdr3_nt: TGTGCCAGCAGCCGAAGACAGGGGGCGGGGGCCTACAATGAGCAGTTCTTC
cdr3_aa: CASSRRQGAGAYNEQFF

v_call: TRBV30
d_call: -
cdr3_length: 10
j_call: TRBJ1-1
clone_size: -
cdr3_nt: TGTGCCTGGTGGCACACTGAAGCTTTCTTT
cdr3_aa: CAWWHTEAFF

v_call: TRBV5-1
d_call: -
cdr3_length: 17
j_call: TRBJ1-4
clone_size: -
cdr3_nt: TGCGCCAGCAGCCCCGTTTGGGGGCGCGAAACTAATGAAAAACTGTTTTTT
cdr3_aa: CASSPVWGRETNEKLFF

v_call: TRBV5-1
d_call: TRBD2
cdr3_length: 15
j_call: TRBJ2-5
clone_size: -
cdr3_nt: TGCGCCAGCACTCCAAGGGGACTAGCGGGGGAGACCCAGTACTTC
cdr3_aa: CASTPRGLAGETQYF

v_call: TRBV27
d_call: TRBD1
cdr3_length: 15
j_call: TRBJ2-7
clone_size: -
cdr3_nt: TGTGCCAGCGCGGCTACACAGGGGGGCACCTACGAGCAGTACTTC
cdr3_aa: CASAATQGGTYEQYF

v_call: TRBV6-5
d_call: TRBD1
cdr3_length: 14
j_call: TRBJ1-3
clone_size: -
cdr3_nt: TGTGCCAGCAGAGACAGGGGACCGACGGACACCATATATTTT
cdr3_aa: CASRDRGPTDTIYF

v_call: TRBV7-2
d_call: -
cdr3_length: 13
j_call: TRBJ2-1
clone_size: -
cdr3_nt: TGTGCCAGCAGCATGGTCCTCAGGGTGGAGCAGTTCTTC
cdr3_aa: CASSMVLRVEQFF

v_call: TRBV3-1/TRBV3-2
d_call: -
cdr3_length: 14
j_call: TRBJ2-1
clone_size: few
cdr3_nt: TGTGCCAGCAGGGCCCGACTAGTGACTAATGAGCAGTTCTTC
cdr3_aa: CASRARLVTNEQFF

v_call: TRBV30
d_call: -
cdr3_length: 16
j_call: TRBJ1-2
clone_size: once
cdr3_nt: TGTGCCTGGATTTCCCCTCCAGGGGAAGGCGGCTATGGCTACACCTTC
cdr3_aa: CAWISPPGEGGYGYTF

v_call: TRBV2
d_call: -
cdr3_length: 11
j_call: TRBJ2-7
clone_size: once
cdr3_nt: TGTGCCAGCAGTGAATACTACGAGCAGTACTTC
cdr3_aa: CASSEYYEQYF

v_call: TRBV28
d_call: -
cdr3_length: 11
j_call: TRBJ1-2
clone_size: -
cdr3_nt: TGTGCCAGTTCTACAGGGCCGGGCTACACCTTC
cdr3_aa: CASSTGPGYTF

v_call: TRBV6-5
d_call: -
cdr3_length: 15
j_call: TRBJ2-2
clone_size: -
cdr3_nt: TGTGCCAGCAGTTACGCCCTCACAGGGTCCGGGGAGCTGTTTTTT
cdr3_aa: CASSYALTGSGELFF

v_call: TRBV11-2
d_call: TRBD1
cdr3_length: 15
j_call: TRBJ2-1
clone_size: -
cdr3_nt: TGTGCCAGCAGCCCCGGACAGGGGGTCTACAATGAGCAGTTCTTC
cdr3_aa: CASSPGQGVYNEQFF

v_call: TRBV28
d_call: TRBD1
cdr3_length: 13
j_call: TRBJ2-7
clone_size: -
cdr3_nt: TGTGCCAGCAACCCGGGACAGGGCTACGAGCAGTACTTC
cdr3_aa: CASNPGQGYEQYF

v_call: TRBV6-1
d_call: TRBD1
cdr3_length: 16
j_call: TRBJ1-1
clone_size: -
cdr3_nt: TGTGCCAGCAGTGATGGACAGGGGGCATTTTGGACTGAAGCTTTCTTT
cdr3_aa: CASSDGQGAFWTEAFF

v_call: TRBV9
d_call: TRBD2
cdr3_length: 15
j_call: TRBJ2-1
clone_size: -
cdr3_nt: TGTGCCAGCAGCATACTAGCGGGGGAATTGGATGAGCAGTTCTTC
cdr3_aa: CASSILAGELDEQFF

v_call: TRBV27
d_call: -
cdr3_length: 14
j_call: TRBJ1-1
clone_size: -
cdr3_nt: TGTGCCAGCAGCATAGGGGCCATGAACACTGAAGCTTTCTTT
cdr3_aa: CASSIGAMNTEAFF

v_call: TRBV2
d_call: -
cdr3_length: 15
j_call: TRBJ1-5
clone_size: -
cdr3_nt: TGTGCCAGCAGACCGGACACGTATAGCAATCAGCCCCAGCATTTT
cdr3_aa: CASRPDTYSNQPQHF

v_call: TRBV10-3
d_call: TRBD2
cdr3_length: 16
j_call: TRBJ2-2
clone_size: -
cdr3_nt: TGTGCCATCTCGCCGCGGGGGGCATCCAAGTCCGGGGAGCTGTTTTTT
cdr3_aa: CAISPRGASKSGELFF

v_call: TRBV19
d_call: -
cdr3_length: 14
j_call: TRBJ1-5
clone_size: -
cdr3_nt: TGTGCCAGTAGTATATGGGGGGGAGGTCAGCCCCAGCATTTT
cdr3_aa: CASSIWGGGQPQHF

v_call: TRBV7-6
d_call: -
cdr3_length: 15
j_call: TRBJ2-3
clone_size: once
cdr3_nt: TGTGCCAGCAGTCCTCTAGCGCATGACACAGATACGCAGTATTTT
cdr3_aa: CASSPLAHDTDTQYF

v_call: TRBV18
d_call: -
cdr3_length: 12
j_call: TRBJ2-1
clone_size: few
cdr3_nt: TGTGCCAGCTCACCTAACCGGAATGAGCAGTTCTTC
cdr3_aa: CASSPNRNEQFF

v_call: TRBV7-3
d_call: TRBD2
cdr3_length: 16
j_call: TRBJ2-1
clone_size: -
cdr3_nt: TGTGCCAGCAGCTTACATGAAGCGGGGGACTACAATGAGCAGTTCTTC
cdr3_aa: CASSLHEAGDYNEQFF

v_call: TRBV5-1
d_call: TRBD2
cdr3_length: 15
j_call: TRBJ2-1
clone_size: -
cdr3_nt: TGCGCCAGCAGCCGTAACAGCGGGAGTATCCATGAGCAGTTCTTC
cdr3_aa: CASSRNSGSIHEQFF

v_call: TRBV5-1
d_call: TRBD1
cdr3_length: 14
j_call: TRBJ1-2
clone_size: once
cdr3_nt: TGCGCCAGCAGCCCCGAGGGGGCTGATCGTGGCTACACCTTC
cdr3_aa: CASSPEGADRGYTF

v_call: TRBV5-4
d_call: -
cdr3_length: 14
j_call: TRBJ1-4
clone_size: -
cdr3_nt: TGTGCCAGCAGCTTGGGCGGGAGTAATGAAAAACTGTTTTTT
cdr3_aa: CASSLGGSNEKLFF